Each of the 28 T cell receptor beta chains below was sequenced from the same sample in a study of regulatory T cells in long-lasting Graves disease. The time point here: newly diagnosed GD, antithyroid drugs for less than 3 months. The TCR library was made from RNA that had been extracted from PBMCs in TRIzol. The authors built TCR beta libraries using iRepertoire HTBI primers and Arm-PCR of CDR3 regions. TCRdb reprocessed the multiplex PCR reads via MiXCR and lists one record per CDR3 protein. The repertoire includes roughly 500,000 distinct CDR3 sequences, 12% to 15% of them detected once, and approximately 19% sits in the top ten. These data were also reused for a study on T cells in Graves' hyperthyroidism and ophthalmopathy.

Source: peripheral blood mononuclear cells (PBMCs), taken at new diagnosis, from a patient treated with antithyroid drugs. The receptors were sampled from a woman aged 45-65 years with Graves disease.

This clonotype came up many times. The rearrangement links TRBV6-1 to TRBJ1-2; TRBD1 might be the D (6 bases). This CDR3 is built from 16 residues. Germline CDR1 reads MNHNS; CDR2 reads SASEGT. V was trimmed by 7 bases and J by 5 bases, leaving 23 bases between them. The CDR3 protein is CASTEGGLGGSYGYTF. The CDR3 DNA reads as TGTGCCAGCACCGAGGGAGGGTTAGGGGGTTCTTATGGCTACACCTTC.

The chain has TRBV5-1 and TRBJ1-6, with D hard to call. Per the germline V gene, CDR1 is SGHRS and CDR2 is YFSETQ. The CDR3 extends over 16 amino acids. The V gene lost 0 bases and the J gene lost 9 bases, with 16 bases spanning the gap. The CDR3 DNA follows: TGCGCCAGCAGCTTGGGACCTGAGGTTGGTGTTTCACCCCTCCACTTT. Residues: CASSLGPEVGVSPLHF.

The CDR3 bases are TGTGCCAGCTCACCAGTGGGTATTGGCAATCAGCCCCAGCATTTT. Its protein is CASSPVGIGNQPQHF. The chain has TRBV18 and TRBJ1-5; no definite D call. V was shortened by 2 bases and J by 2 bases, with 10 bases between the two germline ends. The CDR3 is 15 residues long. The germline gives CDR1 KGHSH, CDR2 LQKENI. Full variable domain (outside the CDR3, taken from reference TRBV18 and TRBJ1-5): NAGVMQNPRHLVRRRGQEARLRCSPMKGHSHVYWYRQLPEEGLKFMVYLQKENIIDESGMPKERFSAEFPKEGPSILRIQQVVRGDSAAYFCASSPVGIGNQPQHFGDGTRLSIL.

The sample holds many counts of this clonotype. This sequence joins TRBV20-1 and TRBJ2-1, with TRBD1 matching 8 bases. The CDR3 has 16 residues. Germline-derived CDR1 and CDR2 are DFQATT and SNEGSKA (reference sequence). The J segment lost 4 bases and the V segment lost 0 bases, leaving 8 bases of the junction unmatched. The CDR3 coding sequence is TGCAGTGCTAGAGAATCCAGGGACAGGCTATACAATGAGCAGTTCTTC. Its protein product is CSARESRDRLYNEQFF.

This clonotype was recorded many times. The rearrangement joins TRBV5-1 to TRBJ2-3; weak D call: TRBD1 (5 bases). CDR1 SGHRS and CDR2 YFSETQ come from the germline V gene. The CDR3 is made up of 15 amino acids. V was shortened by 4 bases and J by 4 bases, with 16 bases between the two germline ends. CDR3 nucleotide sequence: TGCGCCAGCAGCCCTGGGGCCCTTGGGGCAGATACGCAGTATTTT. This gives the protein CASSPGALGADTQYF.

The V and J genes are TRBV4-1 and TRBJ2-1, with 9 bases matching TRBD2. The V gene's germline CDR1 is MGHRA and CDR2 YSYEKL. There are 17 residues in the CDR3. V shed 1 base and J 7 bases; nucleotides not matched to a gene: 11. The CDR3, as DNA: TGCGCCAGCAGCCAAGGTCAGGTTAGCGGGAGAGGAAATGAGCAGTTCTTC. It codes for CASSQGQVSGRGNEQFF.

The chain employs TRBV27 and TRBJ1-6; D not certain. Trimming removed 2 bases at V and 4 bases at J, with 3 bases between. The CDR3 runs to 13 residues. Germline V gene data show CDR1 as MNHEY and CDR2 as SMNVEV (reference sequence). CDR3 sequence: CASSLEYNSPLHF. In DNA, the CDR3 is TGTGCCAGCAGTTTAGAGTATAATTCACCCCTCCACTTT.

This clonotype has a handful of counts. The chain couples TRBV3-1 to TRBJ2-5; D is perhaps TRBD2 (7 bases). With 2 bases removed from V and 3 bases from J, the gap between germline ends came to 19 bases. This CDR3 comprises 17 residues. The germline CDR1 and CDR2 sequences are LGHDT and YNNKEL (reference sequence). CDR3: CASSQFGGGGSEETQYF. In nucleotides, the CDR3 is TGTGCCAGCAGCCAATTCGGGGGAGGGGGATCTGAAGAGACCCAGTACTTC.

This clonotype has more than one count but fewer than ten. The chain combines TRBV15 with TRBJ1-6; TRBD1 matches 7 bases. The V gene end was trimmed by 1 base and the J gene end by 8 bases; junction bases not matched to a gene: 2. The CDR3 contains 14 residues. Germline V gene sequence: CDR1 LNHNV, CDR2 YYDKDF (reference sequence). The CDR3 spells CATSRGGGDSPLHF. The CDR3 nucleotides read TGTGCCACCAGCAGAGGAGGGGGCGATTCACCCCTCCACTTT.

The table lists this clonotype with many counts. This chain links TRBV28 with TRBJ2-5, with unresolved D. CDR1 is MDHEN and CDR2 is SYDVKM in the germline V gene. The CDR3 runs to 11 residues. The V end was cut by 3 bases, the J end by 5 bases, with 4 bases between. The CDR3 loop is CASSFFETQYF. CDR3 DNA sequence: TGTGCCAGCAGTTTTTTCGAGACCCAGTACTTC.

This clonotype was recorded at least ten times. The V gene is TRBV5-5, the J gene TRBJ1-5, with 7 positions matching TRBD1. Trimming at V came to 4 bases and at J to 3 bases, leaving 4 bases not matched to a gene. The CDR3 has 14 residues. CDR1 SGHKS and CDR2 YYEKEE come from the germline V gene (reference sequence). CDR3 amino acids: CASSTGQYNQPQHF. The DNA of the CDR3 is TGTGCCAGCAGCACGGGACAGTACAATCAGCCCCAGCATTTT.

There are many counts of this clonotype. V and J are TRBV12-3 or TRBV12-4 and TRBJ1-5; 8 nucleotides match TRBD1. V shed 5 bases and J 7 bases; nucleotides not matched to a gene: 7. The CDR3 has 14 amino acids. The DNA of the CDR3 is TGTGCCAGCAGTGCAGGGGGCTCGGGGCAGCCCCAGCATTTT. Amino acids: CASSAGGSGQPQHF.

This clonotype has ten or more counts. For the CDR3, the DNA is TGCAGTGCTAGGAAAATTAGCGAGCAGTACTTC. Translated, it gives CSARKISEQYF. This chain connects TRBV20-1 to TRBJ2-7; D uncertain. The CDR3 runs to 11 residues. V was shortened by 3 bases and J by 6 bases, with 9 bases between the two germline ends. Germline CDR1 reads DFQATT; CDR2 reads SNEGSKA (reference sequence).

The V and J genes are TRBV19 and TRBJ2-2; 10 nucleotides align to TRBD2. This CDR3 is 16 amino acids long. Per the germline V gene, CDR1 is LNHDA and CDR2 is SQIVND (reference sequence). V lost 4 bases, J lost 6 bases, and 8 bases stayed unmatched. CDR3 protein: CASSKDLAGVPGELFF. CDR3 nucleotide sequence: TGTGCCAGTAGTAAGGATCTAGCGGGAGTTCCCGGGGAGCTGTTTTTT.

This clonotype was seen at least ten times. V usage is TRBV7-9 and J usage is TRBJ1-2; D unclear. V dropped 5 bases and J dropped 9 bases, with 7 bases sitting between them. CDR1 and CDR2 (germline): SEHNR, FQNEAQ (reference sequence). The CDR3 runs to 10 residues. CDR3 coding DNA: TGTGCCAGCAGCCCGGATAGCTACACCTTC. Amino acids: CASSPDSYTF.

This chain uses TRBV12-3 or TRBV12-4 with TRBJ2-2, with TRBD2 matching over 11 bases. The V segment lost 5 bases and the J segment 5 bases; nucleotides outside the gene matches: 7. The CDR3 sequence is 16 residues long. CDR3 DNA: TGTGCCAGCAGTCCTAGGGGACTAGCGGAGACCGGGGAGCTGTTTTTT. It is translated as CASSPRGLAETGELFF.

This clonotype was counted many times. The chain links TRBV7-8 to TRBJ2-5; D uncertain. V shed 2 bases and J shed 1 base, with 17 bases lying between them. The length of the CDR3 is 17 residues. CDR1 and CDR2 (germline): SGHVS, FQNEAQ. The CDR3 region is CASSLLNAAIPQETQYF. The CDR3 DNA reads as TGTGCCAGCAGCTTACTGAATGCGGCAATCCCCCAAGAGACCCAGTACTTC.

This clonotype was seen at least ten times. CDR3 nucleotides: TGTGCCAGCAGTGAATGGGAGGCTTTCTTT. Translated, it gives CASSEWEAFF. The V gene is TRBV2, the J gene TRBJ1-1, with D unclear. Deletions cut 2 bases from V and 11 bases from J, with 6 bases between. Per the germline V gene, CDR1 is SNHLY and CDR2 is FYNNEI. This CDR3 has 10 residues.

The rearrangement uses TRBV27 and TRBJ2-1; D remains ambiguous. The germline CDR1 and CDR2 sequences are MNHEY and SMNVEV (reference sequence). The germline V and J ends were trimmed by 1 base and 0 bases, with 13 bases remaining between them. The CDR3 is 17 amino acids. The CDR3 coding sequence is TGTGCCAGCAGTTTATTATCCGTGATAAGCTCCTACAATGAGCAGTTCTTC. It encodes CASSLLSVISSYNEQFF.

This clonotype was seen at least ten times. The chain has TRBV24-1 and TRBJ1-1; D gene ambiguous. Germline V gene data show CDR1 as KGHDR and CDR2 as SFDVKD. Trimming removed 8 bases at V and 5 bases at J, with 8 bases between. This CDR3 region has 11 residues. CDR3 DNA: TGTGCCACCACCGAGGGTACTGAAGCTTTCTTT. Protein sequence: CATTEGTEAFF.

This clonotype was recorded many times. The chain recombines TRBV7-9 with TRBJ2-7; 11 nucleotides line up with TRBD2. V shed 5 bases and J 5 bases; nucleotides not matched to a gene: 5. CDR3 length: 14 residues. Germline assignment: CDR1 SEHNR and CDR2 FQNEAQ (reference sequence). The CDR3, as DNA: TGTGCCAGCAGCGCGACTAGCGGGAACCACGAGCAGTACTTC. Translation: CASSATSGNHEQYF.

This sequence joins TRBV28 and TRBJ2-2; tentatively, D is TRBD1 or TRBD2 (5 bases each). Trimming removed 5 bases at V and 4 bases at J, with 14 bases between. The CDR3 is made up of 15 amino acids. Germline lookup yields CDR1 MDHEN and CDR2 SYDVKM. The CDR3 reads CASSVTGRGTGELFF. DNA for the CDR3: TGTGCCAGCAGTGTAACGGGACGCGGCACCGGGGAGCTGTTTTTT.

The sample holds many counts of this clonotype. The genes are TRBV28 and TRBJ1-2, with 9 bases identical to TRBD1. Germline CDR1 and CDR2: MDHEN and SYDVKM. There are 13 residues in the CDR3. Germline trimming cut 5 bases from V and 6 bases from J; bases unmatched to any gene: 4. CDR3 nucleotide sequence: TGTGCCAGCAGTGCGGACAGGGGACATGGCTACACCTTC. Translated: CASSADRGHGYTF.

This chain links TRBV7-6 with TRBJ2-5; 7 positions match TRBD1. The CDR3 has 14 amino acids. V gave up 6 bases and J gave up 1 base; unmatched junction bases: 5. Germline V gene data show CDR1 as SGHVS and CDR2 as FNYEAQ. The CDR3 sequence is CASSYDRAQETQYF. CDR3 in DNA: TGTGCCAGCAGTTACGACAGGGCCCAAGAGACCCAGTACTTC. Drawing the rest from reference TRBV7-6 and TRBJ2-5, the complete variable domain is GAGVSQSPRYKVTKRGQDVALRCDPISGHVSLYWYRQALGQGPEFLTYFNYEAQQDKSGLPNDRFSAERPEGSISTLTIQRTEQRDSAMYRCASSYDRAQETQYFGPGTRLLVL.

About this clonotype: Germline and junction disagree at one end, which may indicate a read error. This chain joins TRBV19 and TRBJ1-1, with TRBD1 matching 8 bases. The V gene's germline CDR1 is LNHDA and CDR2 SQIVND (reference sequence). The CDR3 covers 15 residues. CDR3: CASSLPTGVNTGAFF. The CDR3 bases are TGTGCCAGTAGTCTCCCGACAGGGGTGAACACTGGAGCTTTCTTT.

This clonotype came up many times. The chain uses TRBV7-2 and TRBJ1-4, with a weak D call TRBD1 (5 bases). Deletions cut 7 bases from V and 0 bases from J, with 12 bases between. CDR1 and CDR2 (germline): SGHTA, FQGNSA. The CDR3 consists of 15 residues. DNA of the CDR3: TGTGCCAGCAATGGGGGGTGGGCAACTAATGAAAAACTGTTTTTT. It codes for CASNGGWATNEKLFF.

This clonotype was counted many times. This CDR3 is CASSSRTRDTQYF. In DNA form, the CDR3 reads TGTGCCAGCAGCTCGCGGACTAGAGATACGCAGTATTTT. The V gene is TRBV2, the J gene TRBJ2-3; the match to TRBD2 covers 7 bases. CDR1 and CDR2 (germline): SNHLY, FYNNEI. The V segment lost 6 bases and the J segment 5 bases; nucleotides outside the gene matches: 5. This CDR3 has 13 amino acids.

In its sample, this clonotype was seen many times. This chain connects TRBV6-1 to TRBJ1-1; TRBD1 aligns across 8 bases. The CDR3 has 13 residues. Germline values: CDR1 MNHNS, CDR2 SASEGT. Losses at the gene ends were 4 bases for V and 4 bases for J; bases not matched to a gene: 2. As DNA, the CDR3 is TGTGCCAGCAGTGCGCAGGGGGCCACTGAAGCTTTCTTT. Its protein product is CASSAQGATEAFF.